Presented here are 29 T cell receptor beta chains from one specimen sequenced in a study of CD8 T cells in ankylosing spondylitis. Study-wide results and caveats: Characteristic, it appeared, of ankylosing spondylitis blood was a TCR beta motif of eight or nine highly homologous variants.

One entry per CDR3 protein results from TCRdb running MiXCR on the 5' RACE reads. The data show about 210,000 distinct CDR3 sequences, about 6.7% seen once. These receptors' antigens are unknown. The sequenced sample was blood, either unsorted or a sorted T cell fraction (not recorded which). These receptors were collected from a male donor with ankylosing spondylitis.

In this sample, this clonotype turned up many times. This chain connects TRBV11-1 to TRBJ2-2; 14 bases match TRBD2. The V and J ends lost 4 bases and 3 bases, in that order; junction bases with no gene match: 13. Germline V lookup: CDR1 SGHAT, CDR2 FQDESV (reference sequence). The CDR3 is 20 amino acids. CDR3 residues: CASSSQPGTSGRPYTGELFF. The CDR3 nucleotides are TGTGCCAGCAGCTCCCAACCCGGGACTAGCGGGAGACCCTACACCGGGGAGCTGTTTTTT.

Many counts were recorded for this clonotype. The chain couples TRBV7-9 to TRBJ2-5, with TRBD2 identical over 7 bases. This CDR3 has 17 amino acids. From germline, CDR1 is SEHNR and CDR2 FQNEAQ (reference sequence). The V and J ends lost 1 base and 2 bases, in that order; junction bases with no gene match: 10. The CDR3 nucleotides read TGTGCCAGCAGCTTAGACGAAACGGGAGGCTCTCAAGAGACCCAGTACTTC. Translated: CASSLDETGGSQETQYF.

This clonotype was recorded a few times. The CDR3 DNA is TGTGCCACCAGCGGAGGACAGGGGGGAAGCACAGATACGCAGTATTTT. It is translated as CATSGGQGGSTDTQYF. The gene calls are TRBV15 and TRBJ2-3; TRBD1 agrees at 10 bases. This CDR3 contains 16 residues. Germline lookup yields CDR1 LNHNV and CDR2 YYDKDF (reference sequence). The trim removed 5 bases at V and 0 bases at J, leaving 5 bases unmatched. The entire variable domain, with the rest obtained from reference TRBV15 and TRBJ2-3, is as follows: DAMVIQNPRYQVTQFGKPVTLSCSQTLNHNVMYWYQQKSSQAPKLLFHYYDKDFNNEADTPDNFQSRRPNTSFCFLDIRSPGLGDTAMYLCATSGGQGGSTDTQYFGPGTRLTVL.

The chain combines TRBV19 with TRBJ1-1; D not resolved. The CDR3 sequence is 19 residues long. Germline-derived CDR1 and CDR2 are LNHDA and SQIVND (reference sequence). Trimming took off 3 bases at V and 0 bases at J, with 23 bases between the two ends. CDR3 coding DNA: TGTGCCAGTAGTATCCCCCTCTCACAAGGAGGTCGAATGAACACTGAAGCTTTCTTT. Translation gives CASSIPLSQGGRMNTEAFF. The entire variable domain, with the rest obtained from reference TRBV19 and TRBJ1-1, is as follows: DGGITQSPKYLFRKEGQNVTLSCEQNLNHDAMYWYRQDPGQGLRLIYYSQIVNDFQKGDIAEGYSVSREKKESFPLTVTSAQKNPTAFYLCASSIPLSQGGRMNTEAFFGQGTRLTVV.

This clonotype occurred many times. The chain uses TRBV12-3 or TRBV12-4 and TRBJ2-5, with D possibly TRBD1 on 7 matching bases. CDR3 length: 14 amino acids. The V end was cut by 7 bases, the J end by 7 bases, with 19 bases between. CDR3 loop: CASTSTRRQGTQYF. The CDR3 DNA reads TGTGCCAGCACTTCGACTAGGCGACAGGGGACCCAGTACTTC.

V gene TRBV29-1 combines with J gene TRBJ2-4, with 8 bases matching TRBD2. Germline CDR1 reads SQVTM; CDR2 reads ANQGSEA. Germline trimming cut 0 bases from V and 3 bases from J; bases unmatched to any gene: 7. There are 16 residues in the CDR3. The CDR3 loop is CSVEDWYAGGKNIQYF. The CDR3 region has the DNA TGCAGCGTTGAAGATTGGTATGCGGGGGGCAAAAACATTCAGTACTTC.

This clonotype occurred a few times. CDR3 sequence (DNA): TGCAGTGCTAGATCCTATGGAGCGGGGCACACCTACGAGCAGTACTTC. This sequence encodes CSARSYGAGHTYEQYF. This sequence joins TRBV20-1 and TRBJ2-7; 7 bases map to TRBD2. V gave up 2 bases and J gave up 2 bases; unmatched junction bases: 12. This CDR3 is 16 amino acids long. Germline CDR1 and CDR2: DFQATT and SNEGSKA (reference sequence).

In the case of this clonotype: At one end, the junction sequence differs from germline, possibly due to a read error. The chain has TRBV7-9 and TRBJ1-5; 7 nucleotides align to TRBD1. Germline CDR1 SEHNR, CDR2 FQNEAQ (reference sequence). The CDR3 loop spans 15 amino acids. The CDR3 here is CASSLDRESSQPQHF. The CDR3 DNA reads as TGTGCCAGCAGTTTAGACAGGGAGAGTAGTCAGCCCCAGCATTTT.

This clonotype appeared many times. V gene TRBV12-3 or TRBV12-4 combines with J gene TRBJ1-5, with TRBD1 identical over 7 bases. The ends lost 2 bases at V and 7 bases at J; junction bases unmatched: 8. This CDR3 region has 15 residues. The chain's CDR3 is CASSLSGQRVQPQHF. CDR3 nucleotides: TGTGCCAGCAGTTTATCGGGACAGCGGGTGCAGCCCCAGCATTTT.

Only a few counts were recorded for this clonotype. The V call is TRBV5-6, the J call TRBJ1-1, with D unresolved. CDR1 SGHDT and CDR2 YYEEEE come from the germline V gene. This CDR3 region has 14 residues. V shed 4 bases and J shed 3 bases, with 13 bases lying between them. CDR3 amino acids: CASSAFRSDTEAFF. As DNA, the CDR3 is TGTGCCAGCAGCGCCTTCCGTTCGGACACTGAAGCTTTCTTT.

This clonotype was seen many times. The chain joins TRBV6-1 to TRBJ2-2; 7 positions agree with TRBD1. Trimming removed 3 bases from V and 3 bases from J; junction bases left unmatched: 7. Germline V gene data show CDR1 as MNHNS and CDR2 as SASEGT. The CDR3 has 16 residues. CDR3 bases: TGTGCCAGCAGTGACCGGCGACAGGGCTACACCGGGGAGCTGTTTTTT. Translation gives CASSDRRQGYTGELFF.

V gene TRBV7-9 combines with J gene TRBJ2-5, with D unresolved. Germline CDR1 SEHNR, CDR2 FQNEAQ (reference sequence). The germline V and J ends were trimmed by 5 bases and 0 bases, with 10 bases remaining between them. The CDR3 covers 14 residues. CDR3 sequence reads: CASSPEVYQETQYF. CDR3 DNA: TGTGCCAGCAGCCCTGAGGTGTACCAAGAGACCCAGTACTTC.

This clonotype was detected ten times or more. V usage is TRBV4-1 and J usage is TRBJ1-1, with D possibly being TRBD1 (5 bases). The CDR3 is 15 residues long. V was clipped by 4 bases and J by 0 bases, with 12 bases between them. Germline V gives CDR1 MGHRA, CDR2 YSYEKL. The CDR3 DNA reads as TGCGCCAGCAGCCCCGAGGCGACAGTGAACACTGAAGCTTTCTTT. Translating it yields CASSPEATVNTEAFF.

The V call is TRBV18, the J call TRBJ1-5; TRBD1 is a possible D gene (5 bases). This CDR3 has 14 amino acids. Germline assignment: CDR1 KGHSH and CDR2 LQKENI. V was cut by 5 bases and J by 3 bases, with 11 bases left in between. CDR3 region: CASSEGRLNQPQHF. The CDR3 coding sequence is TGTGCCAGCTCAGAGGGACGCCTCAATCAGCCCCAGCATTTT. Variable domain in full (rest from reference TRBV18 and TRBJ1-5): NAGVMQNPRHLVRRRGQEARLRCSPMKGHSHVYWYRQLPEEGLKFMVYLQKENIIDESGMPKERFSAEFPKEGPSILRIQQVVRGDSAAYFCASSEGRLNQPQHFGDGTRLSIL.

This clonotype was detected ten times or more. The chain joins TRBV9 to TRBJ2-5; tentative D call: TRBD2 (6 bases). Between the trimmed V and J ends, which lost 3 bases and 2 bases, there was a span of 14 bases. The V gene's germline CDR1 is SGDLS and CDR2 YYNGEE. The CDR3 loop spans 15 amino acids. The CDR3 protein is CASSASSGGQETQYF. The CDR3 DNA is TGTGCCAGCAGCGCCTCGTCTGGGGGGCAAGAGACCCAGTACTTC. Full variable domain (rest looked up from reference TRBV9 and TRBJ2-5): DSGVTQTPKHLITATGQRVTLRCSPRSGDLSVYWYQQSLDQGLQFLIQYYNGEERAKGNILERFSAQQFPDLHSELNLSSLELGDSALYFCASSASSGGQETQYFGPGTRLLVL.

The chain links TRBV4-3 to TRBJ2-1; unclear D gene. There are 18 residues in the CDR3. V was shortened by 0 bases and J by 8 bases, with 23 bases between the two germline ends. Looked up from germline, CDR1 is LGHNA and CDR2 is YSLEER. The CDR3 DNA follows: TGCGCCAGCAGCCAAGAGTTTAACGTTGGCAGTCCAGGCGATGAGCAGTTCTTC. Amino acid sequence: CASSQEFNVGSPGDEQFF.

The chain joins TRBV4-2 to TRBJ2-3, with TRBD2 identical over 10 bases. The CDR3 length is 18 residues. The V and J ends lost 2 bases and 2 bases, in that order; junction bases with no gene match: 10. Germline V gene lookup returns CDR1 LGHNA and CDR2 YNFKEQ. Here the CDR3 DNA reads TGTGCCAGCAGCCAAACGACAAGCAGCGGGGGGGCCACAGATACGCAGTATTTT. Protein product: CASSQTTSSGGATDTQYF.

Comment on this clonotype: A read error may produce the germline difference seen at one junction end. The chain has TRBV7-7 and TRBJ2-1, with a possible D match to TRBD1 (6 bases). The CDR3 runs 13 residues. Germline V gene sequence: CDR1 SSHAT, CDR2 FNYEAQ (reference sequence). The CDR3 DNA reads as TGTGCTAGCAGCCTCGGCAGGGGAAGTGAGCAGTTCTTC. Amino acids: CASSLGRGSEQFF.

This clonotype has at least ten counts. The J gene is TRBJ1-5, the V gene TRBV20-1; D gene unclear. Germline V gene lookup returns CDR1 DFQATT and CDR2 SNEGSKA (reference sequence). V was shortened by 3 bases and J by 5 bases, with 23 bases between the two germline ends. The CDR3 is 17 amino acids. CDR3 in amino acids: CSASVTESRPLYQPQHF. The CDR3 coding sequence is TGCAGTGCTAGTGTAACGGAATCTAGGCCCTTGTATCAGCCCCAGCATTTT.

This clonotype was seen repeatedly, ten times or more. CDR3 amino acids: CASSASSPRGTGELFF. The CDR3 DNA reads as TGTGCCAGCAGCGCATCGAGCCCACGGGGCACCGGGGAGCTGTTTTTT. V is TRBV7-8 and J is TRBJ2-2, with D maybe TRBD2 (5 bases). V lost 5 bases and J lost 4, with 17 bases in between. The CDR3 covers 16 residues. The germline gives CDR1 SGHVS, CDR2 FQNEAQ.

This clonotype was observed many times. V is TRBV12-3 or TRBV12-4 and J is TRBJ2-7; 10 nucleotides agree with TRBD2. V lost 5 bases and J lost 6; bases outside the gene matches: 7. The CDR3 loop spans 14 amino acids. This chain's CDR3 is CASSRLAGVVEQYF. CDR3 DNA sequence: TGTGCCAGCAGTCGTCTAGCGGGAGTTGTCGAGCAGTACTTC.

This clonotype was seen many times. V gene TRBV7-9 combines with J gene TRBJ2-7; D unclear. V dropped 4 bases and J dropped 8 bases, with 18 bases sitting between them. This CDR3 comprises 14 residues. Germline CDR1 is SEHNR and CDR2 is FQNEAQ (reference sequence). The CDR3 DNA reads TGTGCCAGCAGCTCAAACGACCGGGCCAAGAAGCAGTACTTC. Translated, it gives CASSSNDRAKKQYF. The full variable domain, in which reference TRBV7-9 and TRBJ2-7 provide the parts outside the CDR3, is DTGVSQNPRHKITKRGQNVTFRCDPISEHNRLYWYRQTLGQGPEFLTYFQNEAQLEKSRLLSDRFSAERPKGSFSTLEIQRTEQGDSAMYLCASSSNDRAKKQYFGPGTRLTVT.

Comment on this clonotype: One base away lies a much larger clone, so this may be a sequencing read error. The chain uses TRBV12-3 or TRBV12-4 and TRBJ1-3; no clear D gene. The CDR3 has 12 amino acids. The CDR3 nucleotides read TGTGCCAGCCATGACCGAAAAAACACCGTATATTTT. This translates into CASHDRKNTVYF.

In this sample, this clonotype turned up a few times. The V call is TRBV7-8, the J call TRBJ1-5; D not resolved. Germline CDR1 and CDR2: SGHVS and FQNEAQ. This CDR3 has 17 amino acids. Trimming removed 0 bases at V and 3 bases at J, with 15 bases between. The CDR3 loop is CASSLAKRERNNQPQHF. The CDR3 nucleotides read TGTGCCAGCAGCTTAGCGAAGCGGGAGAGGAACAATCAGCCCCAGCATTTT.

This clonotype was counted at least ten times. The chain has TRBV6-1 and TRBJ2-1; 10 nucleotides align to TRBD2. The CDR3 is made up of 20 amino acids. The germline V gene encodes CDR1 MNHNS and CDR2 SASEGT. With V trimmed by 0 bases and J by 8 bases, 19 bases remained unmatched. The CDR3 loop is CASSEARFVGLAGEEDEQFF. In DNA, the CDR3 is TGTGCCAGCAGTGAAGCGAGGTTTGTTGGGCTAGCGGGAGAAGAGGATGAGCAGTTCTTC.

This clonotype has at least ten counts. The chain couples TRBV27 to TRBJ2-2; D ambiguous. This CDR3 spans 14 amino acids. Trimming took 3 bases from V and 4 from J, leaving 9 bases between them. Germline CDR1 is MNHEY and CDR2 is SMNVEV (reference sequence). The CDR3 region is CASSFGSVTGELFF. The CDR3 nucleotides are TGTGCCAGCAGTTTCGGGTCGGTCACCGGGGAGCTGTTTTTT.

The CDR3 spells CASSGIRDKQETQYF. The CDR3 region has the DNA TGTGCCAGCAGCGGGATCCGGGACAAACAAGAGACCCAGTACTTC. The V gene is TRBV25-1, the J gene TRBJ2-5; D is possibly TRBD1 (6 bases). Germline V gene data show CDR1 as MGHDK and CDR2 as SYGVNS. Trimming pared 6 bases from V and 2 bases from J, leaving 16 bases between. The CDR3 has 15 residues.

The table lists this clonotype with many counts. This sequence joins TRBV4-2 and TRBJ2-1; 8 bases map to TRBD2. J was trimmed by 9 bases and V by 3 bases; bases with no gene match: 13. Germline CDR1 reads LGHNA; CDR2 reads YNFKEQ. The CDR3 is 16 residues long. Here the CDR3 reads CASSQSQAGEGFEQFF. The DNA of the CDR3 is TGTGCCAGCAGCCAGAGCCAAGCGGGAGAAGGTTTTGAGCAGTTCTTC.

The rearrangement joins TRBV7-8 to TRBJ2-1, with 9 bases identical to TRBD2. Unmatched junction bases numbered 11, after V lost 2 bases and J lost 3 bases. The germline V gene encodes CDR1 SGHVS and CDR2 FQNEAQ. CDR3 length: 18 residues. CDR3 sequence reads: CASSLRGVAGAFYNEQFF. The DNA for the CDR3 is TGTGCCAGCAGCTTAAGGGGGGTAGCGGGAGCCTTCTACAATGAGCAGTTCTTC.